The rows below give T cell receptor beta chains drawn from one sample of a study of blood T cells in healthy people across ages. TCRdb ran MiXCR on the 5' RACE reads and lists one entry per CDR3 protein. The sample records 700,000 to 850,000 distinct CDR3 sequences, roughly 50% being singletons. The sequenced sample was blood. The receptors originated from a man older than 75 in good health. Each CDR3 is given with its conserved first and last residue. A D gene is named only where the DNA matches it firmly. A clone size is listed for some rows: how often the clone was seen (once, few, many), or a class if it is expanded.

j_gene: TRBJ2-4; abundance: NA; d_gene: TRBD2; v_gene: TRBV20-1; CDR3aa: CSARVRAGLAGFLAKNIQYF; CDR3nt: TGCAGTGCTAGAGTGAGGGCGGGACTAGCGGGTTTCCTAGCCAAAAACATTCAGTACTTC
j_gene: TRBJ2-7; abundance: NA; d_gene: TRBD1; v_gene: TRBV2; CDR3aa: CAGQGRTGWNYEQYF; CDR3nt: TGTGCCGGCCAGGGTAGGACAGGGTGGAACTACGAGCAGTACTTC
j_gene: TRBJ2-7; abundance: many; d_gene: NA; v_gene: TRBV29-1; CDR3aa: CSVVAKTYEQYF; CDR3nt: TGCAGCGTTGTGGCCAAAACCTACGAGCAGTACTTC
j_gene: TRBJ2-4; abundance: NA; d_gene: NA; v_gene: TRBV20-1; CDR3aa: CSAERRRVKETLYF; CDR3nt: TGCAGTGCGGAAAGACGCAGGGTTAAAGAGACCCTGTACTTC
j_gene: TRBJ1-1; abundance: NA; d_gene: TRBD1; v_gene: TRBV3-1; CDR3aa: CASSQAGPGGVAFF; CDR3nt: TGTGCCAGCAGCCAAGCAGGGCCAGGGGGGGTAGCTTTCTTT
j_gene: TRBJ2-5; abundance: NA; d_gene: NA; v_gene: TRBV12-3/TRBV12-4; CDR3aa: CASRRGEETQYF; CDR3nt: TGTGCCAGCCGAAGGGGGGAAGAGACCCAGTACTTC
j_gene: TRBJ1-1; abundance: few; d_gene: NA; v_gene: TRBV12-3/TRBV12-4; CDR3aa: CASSFGQASTEAFF; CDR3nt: TGTGCCAGCAGTTTTGGGCAGGCAAGCACTGAAGCTTTCTTT
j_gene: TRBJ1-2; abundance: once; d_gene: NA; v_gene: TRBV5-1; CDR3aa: CASSLELGEAGYTF; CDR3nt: TGCGCCAGCAGCTTGGAGTTGGGAGAAGCTGGCTACACCTTC
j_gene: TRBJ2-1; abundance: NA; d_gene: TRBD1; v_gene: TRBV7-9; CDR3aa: CASSLRDRGQNEQFF; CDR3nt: TGTGCCAGCAGCCTCCGGGACAGGGGGCAAAATGAGCAGTTCTTC
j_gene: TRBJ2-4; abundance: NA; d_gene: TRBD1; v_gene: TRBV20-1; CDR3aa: CSASRQGEIQYF; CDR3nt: TGCAGTGCTTCCCGACAGGGAGAAATTCAGTACTTC
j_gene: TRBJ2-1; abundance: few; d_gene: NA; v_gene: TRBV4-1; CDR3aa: CASSGGTPAGEQFF; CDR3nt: TGCGCCAGCAGCGGGGGGACTCCGGCTGGCGAGCAGTTCTTC
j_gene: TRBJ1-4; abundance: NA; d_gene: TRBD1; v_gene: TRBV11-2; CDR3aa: CASRRTGLNEKLFF; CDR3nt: TGTGCCAGCAGACGGACAGGGCTTAATGAAAAACTGTTTTTT
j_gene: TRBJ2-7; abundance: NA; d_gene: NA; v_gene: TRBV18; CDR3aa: CASSPPMNEQYF; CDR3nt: TGTGCCAGCTCACCACCCATGAACGAGCAGTACTTC
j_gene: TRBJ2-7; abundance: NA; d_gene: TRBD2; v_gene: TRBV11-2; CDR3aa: CASSLGAGSFEQYF; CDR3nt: TGTGCCAGCAGCTTAGGAGCGGGGTCTTTCGAGCAGTACTTC
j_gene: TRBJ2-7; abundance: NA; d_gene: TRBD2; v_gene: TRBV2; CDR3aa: CASSEGWTSGRYEQYF; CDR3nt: TGTGCCAGCAGTGAAGGGTGGACTAGCGGGAGATACGAGCAGTACTTC
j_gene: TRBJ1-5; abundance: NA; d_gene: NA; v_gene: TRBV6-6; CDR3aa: CASSYSGGMQPQHF; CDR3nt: TGTGCCAGCAGTTACTCTGGAGGGATGCAGCCCCAGCATTTT
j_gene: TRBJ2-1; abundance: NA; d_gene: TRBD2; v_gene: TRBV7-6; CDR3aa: CASSPLTSGRANHEQFF; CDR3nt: TGTGCCAGCAGCCCCTTGACTAGCGGGAGGGCCAACCATGAGCAGTTCTTC
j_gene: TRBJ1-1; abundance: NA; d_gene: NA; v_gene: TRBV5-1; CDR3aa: CASSGTSGNTEAFF; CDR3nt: TGCGCCAGCAGCGGCACTAGCGGGAACACTGAAGCTTTCTTT
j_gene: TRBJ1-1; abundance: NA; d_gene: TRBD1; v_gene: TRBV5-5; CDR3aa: CASRQNTGGPEAFF; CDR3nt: TGTGCCAGCAGACAAAACACAGGGGGCCCTGAAGCTTTCTTT
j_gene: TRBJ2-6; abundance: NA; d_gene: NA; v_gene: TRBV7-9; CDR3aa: CASSFFSSGANVLTF; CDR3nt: TGTGCCAGCAGTTTTTTCAGCTCTGGGGCCAACGTCCTGACTTTC
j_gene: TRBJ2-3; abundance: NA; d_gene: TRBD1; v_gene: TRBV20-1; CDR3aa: CSATGGDRYAYF; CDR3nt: TGCAGTGCGACAGGGGGCGACAGATACGCGTATTTT
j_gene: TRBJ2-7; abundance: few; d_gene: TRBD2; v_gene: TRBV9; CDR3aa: CASSVTGTSGTYEQYF; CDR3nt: TGTGCCAGCAGCGTAACAGGGACTAGCGGGACCTACGAGCAGTACTTC
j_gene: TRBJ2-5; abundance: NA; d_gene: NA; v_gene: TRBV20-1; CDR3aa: CSARSRRKETQYF; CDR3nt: TGCAGTGCTAGGAGTAGACGAAAAGAGACCCAGTACTTC
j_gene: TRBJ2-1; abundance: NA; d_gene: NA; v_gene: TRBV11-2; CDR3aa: CASSLLAGHKWNEQFF; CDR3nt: TGTGCCAGCAGCTTGTTGGCAGGCCATAAGTGGAATGAGCAGTTCTTC
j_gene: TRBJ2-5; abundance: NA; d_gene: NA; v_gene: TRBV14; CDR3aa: CASSQLSIETQYF; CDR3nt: TGTGCCAGCAGCCAATTATCGATCGAGACCCAGTACTTC
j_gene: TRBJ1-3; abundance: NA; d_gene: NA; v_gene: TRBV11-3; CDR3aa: CASSRNSGNTIYF; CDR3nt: TGTGCCAGCAGCAGAAACTCTGGAAACACCATATATTTT
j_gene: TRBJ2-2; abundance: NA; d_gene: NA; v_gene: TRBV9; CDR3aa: CASSVLRGELFF; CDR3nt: TGTGCCAGCAGCGTATTACGCGGGGAGCTGTTTTTT
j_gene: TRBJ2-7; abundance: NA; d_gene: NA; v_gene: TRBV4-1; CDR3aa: CASRQGTRVDEQYF; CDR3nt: TGCGCCAGCCGCCAAGGAACAAGGGTGGACGAGCAGTACTTC
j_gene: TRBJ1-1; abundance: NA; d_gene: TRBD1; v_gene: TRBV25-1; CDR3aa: CASSAGQGVNTEAFF; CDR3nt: TGTGCCAGCAGTGCCGGACAGGGAGTCAACACTGAAGCTTTCTTT
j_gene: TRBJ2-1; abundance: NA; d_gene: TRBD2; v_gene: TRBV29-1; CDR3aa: CSVEGSIAGVYNEQFF; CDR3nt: TGCAGCGTTGAAGGGTCAATAGCGGGGGTTTACAATGAGCAGTTCTTC
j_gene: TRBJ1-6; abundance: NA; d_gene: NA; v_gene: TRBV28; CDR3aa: CASRTRTSVNSPLHF; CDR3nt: TGTGCCAGCAGAACCAGGACGTCAGTTAATTCACCCCTCCACTTT
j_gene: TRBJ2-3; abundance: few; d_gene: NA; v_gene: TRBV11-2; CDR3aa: CASSLDGLGIDTQYF; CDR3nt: TGTGCCAGCAGCTTAGACGGGTTAGGAATAGATACGCAGTATTTT
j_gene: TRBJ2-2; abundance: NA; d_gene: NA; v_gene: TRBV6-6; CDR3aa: CAAGVENTGELFF; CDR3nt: TGTGCCGCCGGGGTAGAGAACACCGGGGAGCTGTTTTTT
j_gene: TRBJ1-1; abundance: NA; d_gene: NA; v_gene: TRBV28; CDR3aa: CASSPARGGYTEAFF; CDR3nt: TGTGCCAGCAGTCCTGCCCGGGGGGGGTACACTGAAGCTTTCTTT
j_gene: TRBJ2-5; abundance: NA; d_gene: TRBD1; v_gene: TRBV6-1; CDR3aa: CASSEWDRGGQETQYF; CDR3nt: TGTGCCAGCAGTGAATGGGACAGGGGGGGCCAAGAGACCCAGTACTTC
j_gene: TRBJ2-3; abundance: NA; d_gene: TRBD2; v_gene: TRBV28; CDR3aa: CASSLFATGTSGSTGTQYF; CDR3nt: TGTGCCAGCAGTTTATTCGCGACCGGGACTAGCGGGAGCACAGGTACGCAGTATTTT
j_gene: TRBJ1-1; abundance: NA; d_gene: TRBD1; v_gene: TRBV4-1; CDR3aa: CASSQNRGTEAFF; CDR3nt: TGCGCCAGCAGCCAAAACAGGGGCACTGAAGCTTTCTTT
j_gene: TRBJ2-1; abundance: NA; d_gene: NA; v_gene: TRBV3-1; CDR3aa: CASSQISGWQFF; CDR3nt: TGTGCCAGCAGCCAAATCAGCGGCTGGCAGTTCTTC
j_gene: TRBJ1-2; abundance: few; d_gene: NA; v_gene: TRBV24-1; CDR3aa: CATSERDLGTGYTF; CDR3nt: TGTGCCACCAGTGAACGGGACTTAGGCACTGGCTACACCTTC
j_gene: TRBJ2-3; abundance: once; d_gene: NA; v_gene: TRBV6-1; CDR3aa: CASRDQGMGYAYF; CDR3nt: TGTGCCAGCAGAGACCAGGGGATGGGATACGCGTATTTT
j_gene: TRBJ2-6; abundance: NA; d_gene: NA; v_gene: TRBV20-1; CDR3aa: CSARGYSGANVLTF; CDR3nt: TGCAGTGCTAGAGGCTACTCTGGGGCCAACGTCCTGACTTTC
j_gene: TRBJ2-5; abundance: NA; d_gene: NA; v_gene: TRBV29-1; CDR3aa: CSGRQGMVETQYF; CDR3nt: TGCAGCGGGAGGCAGGGGATGGTAGAGACCCAGTACTTC
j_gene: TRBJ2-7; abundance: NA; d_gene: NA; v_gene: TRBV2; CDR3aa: CASSEGGPQYF; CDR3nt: TGTGCCAGCAGCGAAGGCGGGCCACAGTACTTC
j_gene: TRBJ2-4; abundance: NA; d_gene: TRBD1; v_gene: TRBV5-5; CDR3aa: CASSLGRGQGPLEYF; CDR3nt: TGTGCCAGCAGCTTGGGCAGGGGGCAGGGGCCACTTGAGTACTTC